Detailed here is one T cell receptor (beta chain). This record belongs to a study of blood T cell repertoires in COVID-19. Across the study: Acute and convalescent COVID-19 samples came from the United States, Italy and Spain.

Profiled with immunoSEQ multiplex PCR; TCRdb holds only in-frame clones, not every one. The table records under 350,000 clones, about 90% of them present only once. The receptor was isolated from a woman in her sixties who had recovered from COVID-19. The sequencing sample was made of PBMCs or T cells enriched from blood (not recorded which).

The CDR3 DNA sequence: TGTGCCAGCTCCTCGCGGAGGGGGGGAACCGGGGAGCTGTTTTTT. As protein: CASSSRRGGTGELFF. This chain joins TRBV11-3 and TRBJ2-2; D might be TRBD2 (7 bases). Trimming removed 8 bases from V and 5 bases from J, with 18 bases in between. The germline CDR1 and CDR2 sequences are SGHNT and YENEEA. CDR3 length: 15 amino acids. Complete variable domain (other parts from reference TRBV11-3 and TRBJ2-2): EAGVVQSPRYKIIEKKQPVAFWCNPISGHNTLYWYLQNLGQGPELLIRYENEEAVDDSQLPKDRFSAERLKGVDSTLKIQPAELGDSAVYLCASSSRRGGTGELFFGEGSRLTVL.